This T cell receptor (beta chain) comes out of a study of Ad26.COV2.S vaccination and SARS-CoV-2 variants. Turning to the study itself: Within the COV1001 Ad26.COV2.S trial arm, the donor was enrolled. Ad26.COV2.S was injected intramuscularly once or twice, 56 days apart. Regarding the study as a whole: Ad26.COV2.S recipients had broader spike-specific TCRs (P = 0.0014). Across vaccine and placebo recipients, the breadth of non-spike TCRs was similar.

Treatment given: roughly 18 received Ad26.COV2.S at low or high dose, single or two shots; about 5 received placebo; per-sample allocation not given. Specimen acquisition occurred on day 63 following the initial vaccine or placebo injection. For this clone: Antigen unknown.

Germline V gives CDR1 LGHDT, CDR2 YNNKEL (reference sequence). The CDR3 consists of 11 residues. With 5 bases removed from V and 5 bases from J, the gap between germline ends came to 4 bases. Only in-frame clones appear in the TCRdb table, and some are missing; sequencing was by immunoSEQ multiplex PCR. The profile shows about 480,000 clones, around 88% of them singletons. The chain joins TRBV3-1 (or the pseudogene TRBV3-2) to TRBJ2-1; D is ambiguous. The clonotype was recovered from a person between 18 and 65 years old who received the Ad26.COV2.S COVID-19 vaccine or a placebo. The specimen was peripheral blood, collected in a trial of Ad26.COV2.S vaccine versus placebo. The CDR3 region has the DNA TGTGCCAGCAGCGCCCACAATGAGCAGTTCTTC. Translating gives CASSAHNEQFF.